The T cell receptor beta chain under discussion was sequenced for a study of CD8 T cells in ankylosing spondylitis. Points from the study as a whole: Reported data indicate significant enrichment of disease-linked clones within matched ankylosing spondylitis synovial fluid. With a CD8+ phenotype, disease-linked clones were relatively rare in peripheral blood. There was a TCR beta motif, made of eight highly homologous variants, that appeared characteristic of ankylosing spondylitis blood.

Of note for this clonotype: Its cognate antigen is unknown.

TCR beta libraries were made by quantitative 5'-RACE with molecular barcodes. TCRdb re-analysed the 5' RACE reads in MiXCR, keeping a single row per CDR3 protein. Of some 700,000 distinct CDR3 sequences listed, around 17% are singletons. V was pared by 4 bases and J by 0 bases, with 11 bases of the junction left unmatched. The length of the CDR3 is 21 residues. Germline assignment: CDR1 LGHDT and CDR2 YNNKEL (reference sequence). The rearrangement joins TRBV3-1 to TRBJ2-2, with 16 bases lining up with TRBD2. The sequence was obtained from a male donor with ankylosing spondylitis. Sequenced material: blood, either unsorted or a sorted T cell fraction (not recorded which). The DNA of the CDR3 is TGTGCCAGCAGCCCAGACCCGGGACTAGCGGGAGGGCCGGCGAACACCGGGGAGCTGTTTTTT. Translation gives CASSPDPGLAGGPANTGELFF.